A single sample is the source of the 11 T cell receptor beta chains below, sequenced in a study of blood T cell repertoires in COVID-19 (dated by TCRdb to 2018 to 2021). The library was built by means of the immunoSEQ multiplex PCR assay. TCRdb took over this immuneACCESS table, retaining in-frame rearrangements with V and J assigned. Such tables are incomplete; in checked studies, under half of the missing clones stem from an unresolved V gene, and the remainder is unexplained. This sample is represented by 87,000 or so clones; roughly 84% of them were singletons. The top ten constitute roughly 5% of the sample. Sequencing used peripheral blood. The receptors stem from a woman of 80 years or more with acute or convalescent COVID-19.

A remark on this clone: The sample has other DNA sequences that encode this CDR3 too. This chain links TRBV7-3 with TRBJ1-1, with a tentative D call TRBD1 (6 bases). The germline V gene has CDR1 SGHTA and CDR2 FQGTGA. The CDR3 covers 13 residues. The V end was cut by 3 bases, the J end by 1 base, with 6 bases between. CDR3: CASSLDRNTEAFF. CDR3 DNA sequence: TGTGCCAGCAGCTTGGACAGGAACACTGAAGCTTTCTTT.

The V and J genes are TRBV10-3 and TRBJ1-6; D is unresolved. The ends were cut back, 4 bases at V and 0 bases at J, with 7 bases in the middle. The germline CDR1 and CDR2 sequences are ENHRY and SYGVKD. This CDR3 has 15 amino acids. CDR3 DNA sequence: TGTGCCATCAGTGCTGCCAGCTCCTATAATTCACCCCTCCACTTT. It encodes CAISAASSYNSPLHF.

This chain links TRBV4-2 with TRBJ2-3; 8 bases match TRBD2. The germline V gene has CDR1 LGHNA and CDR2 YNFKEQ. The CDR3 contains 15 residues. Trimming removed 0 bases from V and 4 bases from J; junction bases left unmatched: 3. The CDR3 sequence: CASSQDGREADTQYF. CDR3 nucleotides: TGTGCCAGCAGCCAAGATGGGCGGGAGGCAGATACGCAGTATTTT.

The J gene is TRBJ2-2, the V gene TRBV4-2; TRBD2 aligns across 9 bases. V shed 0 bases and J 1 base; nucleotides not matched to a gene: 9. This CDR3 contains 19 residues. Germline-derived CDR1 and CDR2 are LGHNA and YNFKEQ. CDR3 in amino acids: CASSQEAASGNLNTGELFF. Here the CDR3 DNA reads TGTGCCAGCAGCCAAGAGGCGGCTAGCGGGAATTTGAACACCGGGGAGCTGTTTTTT.

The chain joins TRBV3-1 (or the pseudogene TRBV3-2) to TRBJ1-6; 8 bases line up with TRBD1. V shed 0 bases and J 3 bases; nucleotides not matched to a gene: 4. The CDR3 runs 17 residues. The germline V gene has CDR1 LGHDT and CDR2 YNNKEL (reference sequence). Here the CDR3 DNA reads TGTGCCAGCAGCCAAGATGATACAGGGGGCTATAATTCACCCCTCCACTTT. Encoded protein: CASSQDDTGGYNSPLHF.

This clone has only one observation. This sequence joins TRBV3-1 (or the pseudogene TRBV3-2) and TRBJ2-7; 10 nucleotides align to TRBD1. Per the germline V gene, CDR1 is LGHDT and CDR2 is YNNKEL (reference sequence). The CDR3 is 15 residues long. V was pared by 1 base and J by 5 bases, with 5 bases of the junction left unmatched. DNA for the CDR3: TGTGCCAGCAGCCAAGGTGCCGGGACAGGGGACGAGCAGTACTTC. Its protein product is CASSQGAGTGDEQYF.

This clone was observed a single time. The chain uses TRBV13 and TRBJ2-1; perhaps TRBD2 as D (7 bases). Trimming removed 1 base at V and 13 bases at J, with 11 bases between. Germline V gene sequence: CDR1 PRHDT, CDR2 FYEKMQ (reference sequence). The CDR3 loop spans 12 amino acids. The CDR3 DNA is TGTGCCAGCAGCTTAGATCGGGGGGCACAGTTCTTC. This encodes CASSLDRGAQFF.

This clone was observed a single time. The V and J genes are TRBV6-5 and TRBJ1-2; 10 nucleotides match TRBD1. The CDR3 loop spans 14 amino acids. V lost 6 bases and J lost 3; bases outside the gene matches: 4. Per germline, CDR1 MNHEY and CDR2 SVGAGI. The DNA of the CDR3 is TGTGCCAGCAGCCGGGACAGGGGAGACTATGGCTACACCTTC. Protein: CASSRDRGDYGYTF.

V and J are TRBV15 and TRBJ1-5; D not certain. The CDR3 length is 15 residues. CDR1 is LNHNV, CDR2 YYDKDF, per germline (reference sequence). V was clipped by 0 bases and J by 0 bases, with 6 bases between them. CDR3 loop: CATSREGRSNQPQHF. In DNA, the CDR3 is TGTGCCACCAGCAGAGAGGGCCGTAGCAATCAGCCCCAGCATTTT.

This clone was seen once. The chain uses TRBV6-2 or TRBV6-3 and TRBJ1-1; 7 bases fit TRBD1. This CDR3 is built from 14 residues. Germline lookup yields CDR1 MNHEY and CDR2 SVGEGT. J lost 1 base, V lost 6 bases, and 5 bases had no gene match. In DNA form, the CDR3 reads TGTGCCAGCAGCAACAGGGGAAGGAACACTGAAGCTTTCTTT. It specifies CASSNRGRNTEAFF.

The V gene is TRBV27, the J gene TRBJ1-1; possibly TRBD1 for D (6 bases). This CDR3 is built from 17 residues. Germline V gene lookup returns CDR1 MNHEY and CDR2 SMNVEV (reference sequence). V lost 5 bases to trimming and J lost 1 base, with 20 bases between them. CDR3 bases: TGTGCCAGCAGTATGGTCTCAGGGGTTCGGGGGAACACTGAAGCTTTCTTT. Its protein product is CASSMVSGVRGNTEAFF.